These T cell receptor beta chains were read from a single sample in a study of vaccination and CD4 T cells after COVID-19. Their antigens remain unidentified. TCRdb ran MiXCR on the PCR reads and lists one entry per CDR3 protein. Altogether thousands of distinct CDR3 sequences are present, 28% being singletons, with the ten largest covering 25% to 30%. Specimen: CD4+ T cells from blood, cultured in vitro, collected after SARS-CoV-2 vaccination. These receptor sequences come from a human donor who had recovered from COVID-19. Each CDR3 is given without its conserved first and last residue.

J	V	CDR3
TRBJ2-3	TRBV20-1	SARDRSTDTQY
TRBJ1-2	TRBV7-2	ASSLPNLGYGYT
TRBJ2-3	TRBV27	ASRPSGERADTQY
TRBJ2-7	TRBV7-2	ASSYLAGGQDEQY
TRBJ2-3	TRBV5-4	ASSLKPGGAGDTQY
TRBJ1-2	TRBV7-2	ASSLWDRATRSYGYT
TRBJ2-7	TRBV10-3	ATGDRGVYEQY
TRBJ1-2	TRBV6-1	ASREGQGGYGYT
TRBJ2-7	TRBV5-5	TSSDRFYEQY
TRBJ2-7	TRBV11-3	ASSLRTTYEQY
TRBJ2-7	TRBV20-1	SAVQPGLEKQY
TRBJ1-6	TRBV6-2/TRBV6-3	ASSYLGLGLRGSPLH
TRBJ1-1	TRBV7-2	ASSENRNEAF
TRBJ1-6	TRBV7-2	ASSLGQGISPLH
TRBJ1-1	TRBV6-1	ASSRRGMNTEAF
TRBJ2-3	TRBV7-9	ASSLGWTGGDTQY
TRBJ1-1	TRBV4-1	ASSQSFEAF
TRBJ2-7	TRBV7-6	ASSPTSGGYEQY
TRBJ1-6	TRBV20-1	SATQGVSYNSPLH
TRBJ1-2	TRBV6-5	ASSSRTGGVYGYT
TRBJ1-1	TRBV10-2	ASSESQMNTEAF
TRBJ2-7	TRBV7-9	ASSPRPGHWPRGPSSYEQY
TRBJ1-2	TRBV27	ASSLSRGPNYGYT
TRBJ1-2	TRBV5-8	ASSSGSRRGSSNYGYT
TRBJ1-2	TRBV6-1	ASGLLGAGRIRGYT
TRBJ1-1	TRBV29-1	TITGTGSEAF
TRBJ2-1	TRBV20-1	SGLAGGLSYNEQF
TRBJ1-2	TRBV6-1	ASKTSRQGGYGYT
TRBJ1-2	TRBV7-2	ASSLEGGGGYT
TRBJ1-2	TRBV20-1	SAPLDRVWGYT
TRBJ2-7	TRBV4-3	ASSQDILWEQY
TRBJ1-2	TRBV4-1	ASSQGRRGHPTYGYT
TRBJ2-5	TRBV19	ASSAQETQY
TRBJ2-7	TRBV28	ASSPRDSGQY
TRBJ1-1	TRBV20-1	SARDLQGARGEAF
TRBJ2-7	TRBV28	ASSSGPGTYEQY
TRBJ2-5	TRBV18	ASSPIQGQIGETQY
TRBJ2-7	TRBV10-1	ASRDSRIEQY
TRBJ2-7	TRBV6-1	ASMGRGLGYEQY
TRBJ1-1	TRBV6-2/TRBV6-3	ASKGDRMNTEAF
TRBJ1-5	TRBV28	GGSRAGGNQPQH
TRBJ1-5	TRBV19	ASIDRGNQPQH
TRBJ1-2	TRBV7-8	ASSADSINYGYT
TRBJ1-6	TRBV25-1	ASQRDFNSPLH
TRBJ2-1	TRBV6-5	ASSYPPLSGGYYEQF
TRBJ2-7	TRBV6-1	ASSPTSGGTYEQY
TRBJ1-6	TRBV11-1	ASSLEGSPLH
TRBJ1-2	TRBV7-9	ASSLSPGNYGYT
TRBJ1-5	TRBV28	AATDITSVKPQH
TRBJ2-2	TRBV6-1	ASRRTGELF
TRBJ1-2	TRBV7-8	ASSLVLGVGYGYT
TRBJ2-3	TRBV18	ASSRERDRTD
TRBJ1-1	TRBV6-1	ATHRQGYTEAF
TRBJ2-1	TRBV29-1	SVDRGGLGEQF